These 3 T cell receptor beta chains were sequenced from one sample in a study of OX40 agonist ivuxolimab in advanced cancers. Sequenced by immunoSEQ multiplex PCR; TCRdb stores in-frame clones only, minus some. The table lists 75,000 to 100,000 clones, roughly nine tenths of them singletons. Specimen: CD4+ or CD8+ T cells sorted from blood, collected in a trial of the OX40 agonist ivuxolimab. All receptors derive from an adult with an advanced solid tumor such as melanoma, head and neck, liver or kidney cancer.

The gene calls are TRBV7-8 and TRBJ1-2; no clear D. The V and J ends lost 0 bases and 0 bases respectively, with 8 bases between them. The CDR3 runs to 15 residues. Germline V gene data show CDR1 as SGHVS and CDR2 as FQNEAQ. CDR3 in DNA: TGTGCCAGCAGCTTAGCCCCGACGGCTAACTATGGCTACACCTTC. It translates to CASSLAPTANYGYTF. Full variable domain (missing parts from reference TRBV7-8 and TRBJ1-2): GAGVSQSPRYKVAKRGQDVALRCDPISGHVSLFWYQQALGQGPEFLTYFQNEAQLDKSGLPSDRFFAERPEGSVSTLKIQRTQQEDSAVYLCASSLAPTANYGYTFGSGTRLTVV.

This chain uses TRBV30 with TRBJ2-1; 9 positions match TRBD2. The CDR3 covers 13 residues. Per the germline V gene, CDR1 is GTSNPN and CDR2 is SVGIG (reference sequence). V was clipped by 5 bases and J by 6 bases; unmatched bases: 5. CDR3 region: CAWGRREGNEQFF. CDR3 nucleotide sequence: TGTGCCTGGGGGAGGCGGGAGGGCAATGAGCAGTTCTTC. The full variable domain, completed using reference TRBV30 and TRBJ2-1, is SQTIHQWPATLVQPVGSPLSLECTVEGTSNPNLYWYRQAAGRGLQLLFYSVGIGQISSEVPQNLSASRPQDRQFILSSKKLLLSDSGFYLCAWGRREGNEQFFGPGTRLTVL.

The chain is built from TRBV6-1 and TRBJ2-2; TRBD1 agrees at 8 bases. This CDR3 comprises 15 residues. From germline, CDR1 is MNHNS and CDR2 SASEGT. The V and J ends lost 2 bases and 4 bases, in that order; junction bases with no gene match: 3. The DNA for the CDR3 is TGTGCCAGCAGTGAACGGACAGGGCTCACCGGGGAGCTGTTTTTT. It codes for CASSERTGLTGELFF.